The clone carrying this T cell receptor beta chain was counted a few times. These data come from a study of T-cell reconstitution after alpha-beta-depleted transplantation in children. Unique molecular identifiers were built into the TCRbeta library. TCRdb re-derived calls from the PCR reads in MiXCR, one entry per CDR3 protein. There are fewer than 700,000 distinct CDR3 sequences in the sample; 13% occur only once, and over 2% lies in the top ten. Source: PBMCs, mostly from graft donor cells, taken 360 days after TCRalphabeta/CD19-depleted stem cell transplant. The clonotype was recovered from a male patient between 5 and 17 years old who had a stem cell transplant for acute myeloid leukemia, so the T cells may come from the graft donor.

The DNA for the CDR3 is TGTGCCAGCAGCCCGAGTCAACCCCTTGTTTATACGCAGTATTTT. It translates to CASSPSQPLVYTQYF. This chain uses TRBV28 with TRBJ2-3; D gene unclear. The CDR3 runs to 15 residues. Trimming shortened V by 6 bases and J by 7 bases, and 20 bases separated the two germline ends. Germline CDR1 reads MDHEN; CDR2 reads SYDVKM.